This T cell receptor beta chain was recovered during a study of cytomegalovirus exposure and HLA in healthy donors. Only in-frame clones appear in the TCRdb table, and some are missing; sequencing was by immunoSEQ multiplex PCR. The table records 130,000 or so clones, 80% to 90% of them present only once. This CDR3 has 15 residues. The trim removed 3 bases at V and 2 bases at J, leaving 8 bases unmatched. The germline V gene has CDR1 SGDLS and CDR2 YYNGEE. Sequences were obtained from PBMCs. The chain recombines TRBV9 with TRBJ2-7; TRBD2 matches 7 bases. This TCR came from a woman aged 25 to 39 in good health and CMV-seropositive. CDR3: CASSGGLSGAYEQYF. The DNA for the CDR3 is TGTGCCAGCAGCGGTGGGTTGAGCGGGGCCTACGAGCAGTACTTC.